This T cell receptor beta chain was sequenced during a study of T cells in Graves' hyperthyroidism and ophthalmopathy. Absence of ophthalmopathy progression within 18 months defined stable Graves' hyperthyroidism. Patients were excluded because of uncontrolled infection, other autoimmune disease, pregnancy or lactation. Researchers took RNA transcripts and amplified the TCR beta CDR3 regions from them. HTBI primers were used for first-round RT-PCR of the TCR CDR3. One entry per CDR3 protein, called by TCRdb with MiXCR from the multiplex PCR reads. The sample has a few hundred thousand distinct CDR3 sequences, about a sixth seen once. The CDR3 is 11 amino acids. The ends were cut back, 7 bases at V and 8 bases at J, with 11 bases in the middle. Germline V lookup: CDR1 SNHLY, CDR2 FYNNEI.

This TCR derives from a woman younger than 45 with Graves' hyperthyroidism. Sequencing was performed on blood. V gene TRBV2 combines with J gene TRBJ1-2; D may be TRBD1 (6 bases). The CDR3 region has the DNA TGTGCCAGCACGGGGGGCGCAGGCTACACCTTC. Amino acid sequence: CASTGGAGYTF.